Described below is a single T cell receptor (beta chain) sequence and its context. The antigen it recognizes is unknown. The input lacks base qualities; no much larger clone sits a single base away. The library was obtained by the immunoSEQ multiplex PCR assay. For the multiplex PCR, a mixture combining 60 forward primers for TCR Vbeta segments and 13 reverse primers for TCR Jbeta segments was used. Amplification of the CDR3 region of rearranged TCR beta genes was performed with a multiplex PCR assay on genomic DNA. The amplified TCR beta libraries were sequenced on the Illumina HiSeq System as 87-base-pair reads. In the paper's pipeline: A later analysis counted about 80 million unique TCR beta chains across the 550 to 750 repertoires, and roughly 10 million of these chains were shared by at least two donors. To remove PCR and sequencing errors, raw reads were error-corrected and collapsed into unique sequences using a nearest-neighbor algorithm that merged closely related sequences. To assign V, D and J gene segments, CDR3 sequences were aligned to IMGT reference sequences. For a sequence to be retained, a match of at least six nucleotides to both a V gene segment and a J gene segment was required. A rearrangement counted as productive if the CDR3 had no stop codons and remained in frame with V and J, and every other rearrangement counted as non-productive. Following IMGT convention, CDR3 was defined as the stretch from the second conserved V-encoded cysteine to the conserved J-encoded phenylalanine. The earlier analysis of some 540 of the donors excluded any sequence lacking an unambiguous match to a single V gene segment. An earlier analysis of 587 of the donors called V segments functional above 56.7% productive rearrangements and segregating when the between-donor standard deviation exceeded 5%. A statistical classification framework was built for diagnosing cytomegalovirus status from the catalog of TCR beta chain sequences. In a later analysis, TCR nucleotide sequences were compared against IMGT/GENE-DB human TR gene sequences so that V and J genes could be assigned. The TCRdist pipeline was used in a later analysis to assign CDR3 sequences and most-parsimonious VDJ recombination scenarios. A later analysis defined each TCR beta chain by its CDR3 amino acid sequence plus V-gene family, and excluded reads lacking a unique V-gene family. A later analysis removed 450 to 600 highly shared, low-generation-probability nucleotide sequences to deal with suspected cross-contamination and a sequencing artifact. A later analysis calculated a clonal expansion index for each public chain from normalized within-repertoire ranks of inferred template counts. A later analysis computed generation probabilities with a VDJ recombination model fitted to out-of-frame rearrangements, and checked the results against IGoR. A later analysis scored TCR-TCR, TCR-HLA and TCR-CMV co-occurrence with hypergeometric tests, applying a repertoire-size bias correction to TCR pairs. In a later analysis, false discovery rates were estimated by permuting HLA or CMV assignments 20 times. In a later analysis, co-occurring TCRs were grouped using DBSCAN, with TCRdist sequence similarity added in when clustering inside HLA-allele-positive subsets. Repertoires with fewer than 30,000 or more than 120,000 public chains were left out of co-occurrence clustering, as were a handful of repertoires with anomalous nucleotide sharing. The immuneACCESS repertoire file appears here via TCRdb, limited to in-frame rearrangements. These files lack a portion of the clones; in checked studies, under half of the deficit traces to unresolved V genes, and the cause of the others is not known. That table furnishes V, J and clone size, whereas the DNA furnished D and trimming. The sample table lists about 160,000 clones, over 80% of them with a count of one. The ten top clones hold roughly 1.4% of the sample.

This sample was taken from a study of cytomegalovirus exposure and HLA in healthy donors (dated by TCRdb to about 2017). Broadly, across the study: In an earlier analysis of approximately 500 of the donors, around 290 Gb of sequence data and approximately 100 million unique TCR beta sequences from some 170 million T cells were reported. About 330 gigabases of sequencing data and roughly 80 million unique TCR sequences made up an early release that covered around 640 HLA-typed donors. Among the roughly 390 genotyped donors, roughly 80% belonged to the genetic ancestry cluster associated with self-reported Caucasian donors. The study aimed to test whether signatures of past pathogen exposure could be identified by cataloging public T cell receptors. Using immunosequencing, the study profiled T cell repertoires from about 610 subjects and related those repertoires to cytomegalovirus serostatus. Besides the first cohort of 500 to 700 subjects, a separate validation cohort made up of 120 or so different subjects was used. To predict cytomegalovirus infection status, the study brought together high-throughput TCR immunosequencing, statistical association of individual TCRs with disease status, and machine learning. A later analysis re-examined previously published TCR beta repertoires from 610 or so donors and added high-resolution HLA genotyping to investigate patterns of TCR occurrence. The later analysis used no new phenotypic data to find candidate immune exposures, relying instead on TCR beta sequences and their occurrence across donors. In an earlier analysis of 550 to 700 of the donors, high-throughput TCR beta sequencing was used to judge whether each TCR beta V gene segment behaved as functional or pseudogenic. Donor age, sex, ethnicity and CMV serostatus were compiled alongside the repertoire data. A later genetic analysis used genome-wide SNP genotypes for about 60% of the roughly 700 donors, treating that subset as a discovery cohort. Every discovery cohort repertoire had been produced on one sequencing platform. Class I and class II HLA loci were covered by the typing at four-digit resolution. Typing coverage varied by locus: roughly 629-630 donors for A, B, C, DRB1 and DQB1; approximately 500 for DQA1; approximately 570 for DPA1; roughly 450 for DPB1. A handful of DR-DQ haplotypes were treated as single units for association and clustering because of strong linkage in the cohort. Among around 400 genotyped donors of the cohort, an average of roughly 230,000 unique TCR beta nucleotide sequences was sequenced per donor, of which roughly 17% were non-productive. The paper's findings and limits, for the study overall: Over 15 rarely observed V segments, including chromosome 9 orphons, were excluded from the earlier analysis of just under 600 of the donors because counts were too low. Because HLA typing was missing for some donors at each locus, association tests included only the typed subset. The classifier was reported to diagnose cytomegalovirus status with high specificity and sensitivity in both the original cohort and the validation cohort. Roughly uniform sequencing depth across donors was assumed in presence/absence analyses, although this assumption may not hold. A total of about 150 TCR beta chains were listed by the study as associated with cytomegalovirus. A group of highly shared sequence variants was considered likely to be a technical artifact of the sequencing pipeline. It was suggested by the authors that the approach could potentially be generalized to other disease states and immunological phenotypes. Assigning TCR associations to individual alleles was difficult when HLA alleles, especially DR and DQ, strongly co-occurred. Compared with the 666-donor mean, donors in an Asian-associated ancestry cluster had fewer N-insertions in productive TCRs, according to a later genetic analysis. A further reported finding was that TCR beta sequences accurately predicted the HLA-A and HLA-B alleles for most subjects in the first cohort. A later analysis found that most CMV-associated TCR beta chains appeared HLA-restricted, with HLA associations seemingly driven largely by CMV exposure. In a later analysis, HLA-associated TCR beta chains were found to be more clonally expanded and to have lower generation probabilities than equally common non-associated chains. In an earlier analysis of about 540 of the donors, most TCR beta V segments were observed in productive rearrangements about 87% or about 30% of the time, broadly matching IMGT annotations. Because the 87-base-pair reads could not distinguish some IMGT-functional V segments, including TRBV6-2 and TRBV6-3, those segments were excluded. In vitro tests confirmed that a few of the cytomegalovirus-associated TCR beta chains recognize cytomegalovirus antigens. Linkage disequilibrium might explain the correlated functional status among segregating V segments, but an unknown experimental factor could not be ruled out. A later genetic analysis associated a missense DCLRE1C variant with V-gene and J-gene trimming of TCR beta chains, and an independent cohort replicated the association. In a later analysis, the rate of TCR association differed among HLA loci, with DRB1 alleles having the most associated TCRs and HLA-C alleles having the fewest. CMV serostatus was the only immune exposure information available for the cohort. A later analysis associated 15,000 to 20,000 TCR beta sequences with specific HLA alleles at a false discovery rate of 0.05. Most TCR sequences were observed very rarely across donors, whereas some public TCRs were present in many individuals. A later analysis reported that several top co-occurrence clusters appeared linked to parvovirus B19, influenza, CMV and Epstein-Barr virus. The cohort was sequenced for TCR beta chains only, and without alpha or paired-chain data the features that could be detected were limited.

The cohort consisted of 650 to 700 healthy bone marrow donors. At the time of sampling, all cohort members were nominally healthy, though unrecorded immune exposures were likely present. The donor was CMV seronegative and was included in the group of approximately 350 seronegative cohort members. A peripheral blood sample was provided by each donor, and peripheral blood mononuclear cells were used for TCR beta sequencing. Genomic DNA extraction from the blood cell samples was performed with the Qiagen DNeasy Blood Extraction Kit. The CDR3 runs 14 amino acids, cysteine and phenylalanine included. Of the read, only the CDR3 DNA is kept; its 42 bases are in frame from base 1. Sequences SGHRS (CDR1) and YFSETQ (CDR2) are obtained from the germline V gene. V sheds 1 base and J sheds 3 bases, leaving 11 bases between their ends.

The clonotype was recovered from a young woman in good health and CMV-seronegative. The specimen sequenced was PBMCs. This chain is built from TRBV5-1 and TRBJ2-7, with a weak D call of TRBD1 (6 bases match). The CDR3 protein: CASSLSTGYYEQYF. The bases read TGCGCCAGCAGCTTGTCGACAGGCTACTACGAGCAGTACTTC.